This is a list of T cell receptor beta chains from one sample in a study of blood T cells in healthy people across ages. TCRdb passed the 5' RACE reads through MiXCR, listing each CDR3 protein once. The sample comprises fewer than 700,000 distinct CDR3 sequences, over 40% of which are singletons, and approximately 29% rests with the top ten. Material: blood. The receptors come from a man older than 75 in good health. The CDR3 runs from the conserved cysteine through the conserved F or W. The D gene is left open where the match is weak. Rows may omit the clone size; those that give it use once, few, many or a size class.

d_call,clone_size,v_call,j_call,cdr3_aa,cdr3_nt
NA,few,TRBV7-2,TRBJ2-7,CASSLDVSSYNEQYF,TGTGCCAGCAGCTTAGATGTGAGCTCCTACAATGAGCAGTACTTC
NA,NA,TRBV14,TRBJ1-4,CASSPQLGEKLFF,TGTGCCAGCAGCCCTCAATTGGGTGAAAAACTGTTTTTT
NA,few,TRBV18,TRBJ2-3,CASSPNIGRDTQYF,TGTGCCAGCTCACCTAATATTGGTCGGGATACGCAGTATTTT
NA,NA,TRBV30,TRBJ2-7,CAWSGQGNEQYF,TGTGCCTGGAGTGGACAAGGAAATGAGCAGTACTTC
NA,NA,TRBV5-1,TRBJ2-7,CASSLTPGYNDEQYF,TGCGCCAGCAGCTTAACTCCCGGGTACAACGACGAGCAGTACTTC
TRBD2,NA,TRBV7-2,TRBJ2-1,CASSLGLGASYNEQFF,TGTGCCAGCAGCTTGGGACTAGGCGCTTCCTACAATGAGCAGTTCTTC
NA,NA,TRBV5-1,TRBJ2-5,CASSLSDPFRETQYF,TGCGCCAGCAGCCTCTCCGACCCCTTTCGGGAGACCCAGTACTTC
TRBD1,NA,TRBV4-2,TRBJ1-5,CASSQDPGTGDQPQHF,TGTGCCAGCAGCCAAGATCCGGGGACAGGGGATCAGCCCCAGCATTTT
NA,NA,TRBV4-2,TRBJ1-2,CASSQNSSPEGGRDGYTF,TGTGCCAGCAGCCAAAATAGTTCCCCTGAGGGGGGGCGGGATGGCTACACCTTC
TRBD2,few,TRBV5-1,TRBJ2-3,CASSLGLAGYIDTQYF,TGCGCCAGCAGCTTGGGTCTAGCGGGCTACATAGATACGCAGTATTTT
NA,NA,TRBV7-8,TRBJ1-4,CANSVKQSTNEKLFF,TGTGCCAACAGCGTAAAACAGTCAACTAATGAAAAACTGTTTTTT
TRBD1,NA,TRBV5-1,TRBJ1-2,CASSTDRVVGGYTF,TGCGCCAGCAGCACGGACAGGGTGGTAGGTGGCTACACCTTC
TRBD1,NA,TRBV5-1,TRBJ2-3,CASSLETGYEDTQYF,TGCGCCAGCAGCTTAGAGACAGGGTATGAAGATACGCAGTATTTT
NA,NA,TRBV27,TRBJ1-1,CATQGNTEAFF,TGTGCCACTCAGGGGAACACTGAAGCTTTCTTT
NA,NA,TRBV6-1,TRBJ1-1,CASSEAVRTVTEAFF,TGTGCCAGCAGTGAAGCGGTCCGGACAGTCACTGAAGCTTTCTTT
TRBD1,NA,TRBV7-9,TRBJ1-4,CASNPTGTDNEKLFF,TGTGCCAGCAACCCTACCGGGACAGACAATGAAAAACTGTTTTTT
NA,NA,TRBV5-1,TRBJ2-7,CASSLGRWIDEQYF,TGCGCCAGCAGCTTGGGTAGGTGGATCGACGAGCAGTACTTC
NA,NA,TRBV9,TRBJ1-1,CTSSVEDGTEAFF,TGTACCAGCAGCGTAGAGGATGGGACTGAAGCTTTCTTT
NA,NA,TRBV20-1,TRBJ1-4,CSARAKRTGRGNEKLFF,TGCAGTGCTAGAGCCAAAAGAACAGGTCGGGGCAATGAAAAACTGTTTTTT
TRBD2,NA,TRBV6-2/TRBV6-3,TRBJ2-3,CASRLLAGVADTQYF,TGTGCCAGCAGGCTACTAGCGGGGGTGGCAGATACGCAGTATTTT
NA,many,TRBV6-2/TRBV6-3,TRBJ2-7,CASSTPGGILPDEQYF,TGTGCCAGCAGTACCCCTGGCGGGATTCTACCCGACGAGCAGTACTTC
NA,NA,TRBV20-1,TRBJ1-5,CSARDFGPGNQPQHF,TGCAGTGCTAGAGATTTTGGGCCAGGCAATCAGCCCCAGCATTTT
NA,few,TRBV7-2,TRBJ2-1,CASSSAGKDRFF,TGTGCCAGCAGCTCAGCCGGGAAAGACCGGTTCTTC
NA,few,TRBV9,TRBJ2-5,CASSVAGLETQYF,TGTGCCAGCAGCGTAGCCGGATTGGAGACCCAGTACTTC
NA,NA,TRBV20-1,TRBJ1-2,CSASQGNYGYTF,TGCAGTGCCAGTCAAGGAAACTATGGCTACACCTTC
TRBD2,few,TRBV20-1,TRBJ2-3,CSAKRAGGSTDTQYF,TGCAGTGCTAAACGAGCGGGGGGTAGCACAGATACGCAGTATTTT
NA,NA,TRBV12-3/TRBV12-4,TRBJ2-7,CASRPAGAYEQYF,TGTGCCAGCCGCCCCGCGGGGGCTTACGAGCAGTACTTC
NA,once,TRBV6-2/TRBV6-3,TRBJ2-1,CASSPTGAGGEQFF,TGTGCCAGCAGTCCCACCGGGGCAGGTGGTGAGCAGTTCTTC